One sample yielded the 6 T cell receptor beta chains listed below, sequenced in a study of follicular helper T cells after annual influenza vaccination (dated by TCRdb to the late 2010s). The library was generated by the immunoSEQ multiplex PCR assay. TCRdb re-hosts the immuneACCESS table, in-frame sequences only. Its copies lack some clones; in the studies checked, an unresolved V gene accounts for under half of them, and the cause for the rest is not known. The sample profile shows approximately 13,000 clones; about four fifths of them were found once. The top ten clonotypes cover almost 0.45% of the sample. Explained via the paper, the time point label denotes: 2015-2016 season, pre-vaccination. The sample consisted of CXCR5- memory CD4+ T cells sorted from blood, taken on the day of influenza vaccination. The intended sense of this specimen's cell subset or site label: CXCR5- memory CD4 T cells. These receptors originate from an adult who received the influenza vaccine.

The rearrangement uses TRBV18 and TRBJ2-4; D is unclear. The CDR3 loop spans 15 amino acids. Trimming shortened V by 1 base and J by 1 base, and 8 bases separated the two germline ends. Germline-derived CDR1 and CDR2 are KGHSH and LQKENI. The CDR3 DNA follows: TGTGCCAGCTCACCACGCGAAGGGGCCAAAAACATTCAGTACTTC. Protein: CASSPREGAKNIQYF.

The CDR3 coding sequence is TGTGCCAGTAGTAAGACAGGGGGCGCAGATACGCAGTATTTT. It specifies CASSKTGGADTQYF. The rearrangement links TRBV19 to TRBJ2-3; 10 bases agree with TRBD1. CDR3 size: 14 residues. Losses at the gene ends were 4 bases for V and 4 bases for J; bases not matched to a gene: 2. Germline V gene lookup returns CDR1 LNHDA and CDR2 SQIVND (reference sequence).

The chain joins TRBV11-3 to TRBJ2-1, with D maybe TRBD2 (6 bases). The germline CDR1 and CDR2 sequences are SGHNT and YENEEA. V dropped 5 bases and J dropped 2 bases, with 16 bases sitting between them. The CDR3 has 16 residues. CDR3 bases: TGTGCCAGCAGCCCGACGCGGGGCTTAACCTACAATGAGCAGTTCTTC. Translating it yields CASSPTRGLTYNEQFF.

This chain connects TRBV6-1 to TRBJ1-2; D might be TRBD1 (6 bases). CDR1 and CDR2 from the germline V gene are MNHNS and SASEGT. Deletions cut 8 bases from V and 1 base from J, with 14 bases between. The CDR3 has 14 residues. CDR3 sequence (DNA): TGTGCCAGCGGCCGGACAGACCTTAACTATGGCTACACCTTC. Its translation: CASGRTDLNYGYTF.

The J gene is TRBJ2-1, the V gene TRBV4-1; 10 bases map to TRBD1. The CDR3 runs 16 residues. V shed 2 bases and J 2 bases; nucleotides not matched to a gene: 3. Looked up from germline, CDR1 is MGHRA and CDR2 is YSYEKL. CDR3 sequence: CASSQPGQGPYNEQFF. In DNA, the CDR3 is TGCGCCAGCAGCCAACCGGGACAGGGGCCCTACAATGAGCAGTTCTTC.

This clone was seen a few times. The rearrangement links TRBV14 to TRBJ1-6, with 8 bases lining up with TRBD1. Germline V gene lookup returns CDR1 SGHDN and CDR2 FVKESK. This CDR3 spans 18 amino acids. Trimming removed 4 bases from V and 4 bases from J; junction bases left unmatched: 12. CDR3 coding DNA: TGTGCCAGCAGCCCCAACCCTCGAAGACAGGGGTATAATTCACCCCTCCACTTT. This encodes CASSPNPRRQGYNSPLHF.